This record looks at one TCR beta chain sequence and its context. Its antigen is as yet unknown. V was pared by 5 bases and J by 4 bases, with 13 bases between. The CDR3 length is 14 residues. Germline assignment: CDR1 MDHEN and CDR2 SYDVKM. This sample was included in a study of STAT3 mutations in large granular lymphocyte leukemia. Findings and caveats of the study: Suggested: STAT3 mutation was not the ancestral event for these clonal expansions. At least one immunodominant TCR beta clonotype appeared in every T-cell large granular lymphocyte leukemia patient.

The method was immunoSEQ multiplex PCR; TCRdb's version includes in-frame clones alone and lacks a portion of them. The sample shows about 15,000 clones, approximately 91% of them seen only once. This clonotype was obtained from a woman aged 50 to 65 with T-cell large granular lymphocyte leukemia. Some clones in this sample may be carry-over from other donors' samples. V gene TRBV28 combines with J gene TRBJ2-3, with D unresolved. Specimen: peripheral blood mononuclear cells. CDR3 nucleotide sequence: TGTGCCAGCAGTCCAGAAATCGGCCCAGATACGCAGTATTTT. It specifies CASSPEIGPDTQYF.